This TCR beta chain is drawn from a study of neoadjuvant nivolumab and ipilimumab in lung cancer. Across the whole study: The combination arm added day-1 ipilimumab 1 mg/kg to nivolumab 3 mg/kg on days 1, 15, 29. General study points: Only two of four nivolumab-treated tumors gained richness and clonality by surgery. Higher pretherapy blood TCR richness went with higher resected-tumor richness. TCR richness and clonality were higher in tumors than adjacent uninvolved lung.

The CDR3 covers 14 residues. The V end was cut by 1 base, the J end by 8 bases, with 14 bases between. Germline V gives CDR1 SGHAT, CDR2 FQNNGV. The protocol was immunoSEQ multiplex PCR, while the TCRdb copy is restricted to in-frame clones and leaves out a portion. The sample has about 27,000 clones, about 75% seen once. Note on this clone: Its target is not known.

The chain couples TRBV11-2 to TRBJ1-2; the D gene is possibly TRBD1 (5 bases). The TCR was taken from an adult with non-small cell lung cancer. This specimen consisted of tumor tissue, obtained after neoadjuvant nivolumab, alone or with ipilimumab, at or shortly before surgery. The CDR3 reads CASSLAWGVEGYTF. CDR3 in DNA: TGTGCCAGCAGCTTAGCGTGGGGGGTTGAGGGCTACACCTTC.